A selection of T cell receptor beta chains follows, all from one sample in a study of regulatory T cells in long-lasting Graves disease. TCRdb reprocessed the multiplex PCR reads with MiXCR, giving one entry per CDR3 protein. The sample lists roughly 500,000 distinct CDR3 sequences, around 12% occurring once. Separately, the same data were catalogued under a study of T cells in Graves' hyperthyroidism and ophthalmopathy.

Material: peripheral blood mononuclear cells (PBMCs), obtained at new diagnosis, from a patient treated with antithyroid drugs. Receptors originate from a woman aged 25 to 39 with Graves disease. CDR3s include the opening cysteine and the closing phenylalanine or tryptophan. The D gene is left open where the match is weak. Clone size is given for some rows only: seen once, a few or many times, or a class if the clone is expanded.

many	TRBV5-1	TRBJ2-3	TRBD1	CASSWMGGTVGTDTQYF	TGCGCCAGCAGCTGGATGGGTGGGACAGTTGGCACAGATACGCAGTATTTT
many	TRBV24-1	TRBJ1-2	TRBD1	CATSDQTTGYGGYTF	TGTGCCACCAGTGACCAGACGACAGGGTATGGCGGCTACACCTTC
few	TRBV5-8	TRBJ1-1	.	CASSLALGSLIEAFF	TGTGCCAGCAGCTTGGCCCTAGGGTCCCTAATTGAAGCTTTCTTT
many	TRBV27	TRBJ2-5	TRBD2	CASSLLAGGPYETQYF	TGTGCCAGCAGTTTACTAGCGGGAGGGCCATATGAGACCCAGTACTTC
many	TRBV24-1	TRBJ2-1	TRBD2	CATSGASGSHHNEQFF	TGTGCCACCAGTGGGGCTAGCGGGAGTCACCACAATGAGCAGTTCTTC
many	TRBV10-3	TRBJ2-7	.	CAITLGGIYEQYF	TGTGCCATTACCCTAGGAGGAATTTACGAGCAGTACTTC
many	TRBV7-2	TRBJ2-3	.	CASSLARTALLSTDTQYF	TGTGCCAGCAGCTTAGCGAGGACCGCCCTTTTGAGCACAGATACGCAGTATTTT
many	TRBV6-2/TRBV6-3	TRBJ2-7	.	CASSSKDVTRGRLYEQYF	TGTGCCAGCAGTTCTAAGGATGTAACCAGGGGTAGACTGTACGAGCAGTACTTC
.	TRBV6-1	TRBJ2-3	.	CASRLAALTTDTQYF	TGTGCCAGCAGATTAGCGGCCTTGACCACAGATACGCAGTATTTT
many	TRBV28	TRBJ2-1	TRBD2	CASRKRGLAVSEQFF	TGTGCCAGCCGAAAGAGGGGACTAGCAGTCAGCGAGCAGTTCTTC
many	TRBV27	TRBJ1-5	TRBD1	CASSADRNNQPQHF	TGTGCCAGCAGTGCGGACAGGAACAATCAGCCCCAGCATTTT
few	TRBV10-1	TRBJ2-3	TRBD2	CASSVVAGTRDTQYF	TGCGCCAGCAGTGTAGTAGCGGGAACTCGAGATACGCAGTATTTT
many	TRBV7-8	TRBJ1-5	TRBD1	CASTPQGGQPQHF	TGTGCCAGCACCCCCCAGGGGGGTCAGCCCCAGCATTTT
.	TRBV9	TRBJ2-7	TRBD2	CASSAGGLYEQYF	TGTGCCAGCAGCGCGGGAGGGCTTTACGAGCAGTACTTC
many	TRBV15	TRBJ1-4	.	CATSRDPGTLNEKLFF	TGTGCCACCAGCAGAGATCCCGGGACACTGAATGAAAAACTGTTTTTT
many	TRBV18	TRBJ2-3	.	CASSTTMIADTQYF	TGTGCCAGCTCAACTACTATGATCGCAGATACGCAGTATTTT
many	TRBV28	TRBJ2-5	.	CASSYGGQETQYF	TGTGCCAGCAGCTACGGCGGCCAAGAGACCCAGTACTTC
many	TRBV12-3/TRBV12-4	TRBJ2-7	.	CASSSPSLPYEQYF	TGTGCCAGCAGCTCACCCTCCCTACCCTACGAGCAGTACTTC
few	TRBV7-9	TRBJ2-3	.	CASSLVNVRSDTQYF	TGTGCCAGCAGCTTAGTGAACGTACGCTCCGATACGCAGTATTTT
.	TRBV6-2/TRBV6-3	TRBJ2-1	TRBD2	CASSYTSGRATEQFF	TGTGCCAGCAGTTACACTAGCGGGAGGGCCACTGAGCAGTTCTTC
many	TRBV20-1	TRBJ2-1	TRBD2	CSARDPSGRVNYNEQFF	TGCAGTGCTAGAGATCCCAGCGGGAGGGTCAACTACAATGAGCAGTTCTTC
.	TRBV13	TRBJ2-6	.	CASSLHGGANVLTF	TGTGCCAGCAGCTTACACGGTGGGGCCAACGTCCTGACTTTC
many	TRBV12-3/TRBV12-4	TRBJ1-6	.	CASSFGVNSPLHF	TGTGCCAGCAGTTTCGGGGTGAATTCACCCCTCCACTTT
many	TRBV27	TRBJ2-1	.	CASSGPGQFSYNEQFF	TGTGCCAGCAGTGGGCCCGGACAGTTCTCCTACAATGAGCAGTTCTTC
many	TRBV11-1	TRBJ2-1	.	CASSPGLGWENEQFF	TGTGCCAGCAGCCCGGGCCTGGGGTGGGAGAATGAGCAGTTCTTC
.	TRBV29-1	TRBJ1-1	.	CSVRRRTGAGSTEAFF	TGCAGCGTACGGAGAAGGACGGGGGCAGGGAGCACTGAAGCTTTCTTT
few	TRBV30	TRBJ2-5	TRBD1	CAWRDRWKETQYF	TGTGCCTGGAGGGACAGGTGGAAGGAGACCCAGTACTTC
many	TRBV29-1	TRBJ2-7	TRBD2	CSAHGASREEYF	TGCAGCGCACACGGGGCTTCTCGGGAGGAGTACTTC